This T cell receptor beta chain comes out of a study of siplizumab effects on memory and regulatory T cells. Study results and caveats: For siplizumab cultures, the suppressive function of their proliferating Tregs was not confirmed.

The CDR3 has 17 amino acids. Trimming left V 1 base short and J 1 base short, with 16 bases between. Germline assignment: CDR1 LNHDA and CDR2 SQIVND (reference sequence). Every sample had some 99,000 of its TCR templates assayed. Clones were sequenced by immunoSEQ multiplex PCR, and TCRdb holds only the in-frame ones, with some missing. The sample lists 98,000 or so clones; over 90% were seen once. For this clone: No antigen is known for it.

This clonotype was sampled from a human donor in good health. Material for sequencing was Tregs sorted from blood. The rearrangement links TRBV19 to TRBJ1-1, with D possibly being TRBD1 (5 bases). The CDR3 DNA sequence: TGTGCCAGTAGTATAGGCCCCTTTCAGGGCCCGAACACTGAAGCTTTCTTT. It is translated as CASSIGPFQGPNTEAFF.